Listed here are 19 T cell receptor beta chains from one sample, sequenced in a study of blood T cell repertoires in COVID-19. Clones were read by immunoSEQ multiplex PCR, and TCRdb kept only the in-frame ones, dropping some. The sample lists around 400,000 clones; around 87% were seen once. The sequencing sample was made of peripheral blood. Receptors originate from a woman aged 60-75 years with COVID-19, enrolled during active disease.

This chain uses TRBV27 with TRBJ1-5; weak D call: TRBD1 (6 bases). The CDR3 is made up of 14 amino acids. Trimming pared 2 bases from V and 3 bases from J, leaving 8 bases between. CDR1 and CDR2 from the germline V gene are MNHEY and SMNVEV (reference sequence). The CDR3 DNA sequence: TGTGCCAGCAGTTTAAGGGGGATCAATCAGCCCCAGCATTTT. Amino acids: CASSLRGINQPQHF.

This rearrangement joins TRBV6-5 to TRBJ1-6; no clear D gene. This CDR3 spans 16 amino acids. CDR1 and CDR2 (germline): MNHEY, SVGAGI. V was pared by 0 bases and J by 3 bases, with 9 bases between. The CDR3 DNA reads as TGTGCCAGCAGTTACTCAAGGAGGCTCTATAATTCACCCCTCCACTTT. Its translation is CASSYSRRLYNSPLHF.

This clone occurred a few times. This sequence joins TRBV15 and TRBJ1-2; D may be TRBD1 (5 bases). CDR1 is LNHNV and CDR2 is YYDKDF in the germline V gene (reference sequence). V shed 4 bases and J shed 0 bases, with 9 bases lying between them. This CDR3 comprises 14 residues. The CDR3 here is CATSKDIANYGYTF. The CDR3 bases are TGTGCCACCAGCAAGGACATAGCTAACTATGGCTACACCTTC.

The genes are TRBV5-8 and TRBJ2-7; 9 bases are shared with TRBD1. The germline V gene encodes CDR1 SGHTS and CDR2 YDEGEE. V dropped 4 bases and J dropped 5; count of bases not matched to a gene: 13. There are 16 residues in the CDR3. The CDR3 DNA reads TGTGCCAGCAGCCCAACACCGGGACAGGGTATGGACGAGCAGTACTTC. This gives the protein CASSPTPGQGMDEQYF.

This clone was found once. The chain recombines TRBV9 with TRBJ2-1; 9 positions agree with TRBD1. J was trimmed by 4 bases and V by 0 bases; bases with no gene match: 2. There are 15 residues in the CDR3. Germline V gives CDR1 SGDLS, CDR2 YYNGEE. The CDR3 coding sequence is TGTGCCAGCAGCGTAGCCGGGACAGGGTACAATGAGCAGTTCTTC. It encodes CASSVAGTGYNEQFF.

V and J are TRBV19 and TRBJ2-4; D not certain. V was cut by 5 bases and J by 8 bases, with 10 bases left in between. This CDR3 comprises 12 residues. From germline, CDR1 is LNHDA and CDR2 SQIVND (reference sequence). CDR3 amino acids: CASSFPPDIQYF. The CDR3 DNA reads TGTGCCAGTAGTTTCCCGCCGGACATTCAGTACTTC.

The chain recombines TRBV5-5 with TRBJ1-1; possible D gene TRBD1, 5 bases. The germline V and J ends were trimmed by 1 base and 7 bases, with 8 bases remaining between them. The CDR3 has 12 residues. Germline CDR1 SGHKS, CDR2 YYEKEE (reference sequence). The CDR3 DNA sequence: TGTGCCAGCAGCTTGCCGGGGGGTGAAGCTTTCTTT. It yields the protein CASSLPGGEAFF.

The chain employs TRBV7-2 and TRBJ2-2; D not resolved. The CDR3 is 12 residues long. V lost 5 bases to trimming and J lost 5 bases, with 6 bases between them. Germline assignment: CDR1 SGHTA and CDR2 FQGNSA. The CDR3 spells CASSLRTGELFF. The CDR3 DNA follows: TGTGCCAGCAGCCTACGGACCGGGGAGCTGTTTTTT.

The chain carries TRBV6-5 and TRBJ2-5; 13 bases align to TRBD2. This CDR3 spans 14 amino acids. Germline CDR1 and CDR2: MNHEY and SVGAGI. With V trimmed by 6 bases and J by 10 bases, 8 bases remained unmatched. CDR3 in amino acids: CASRAGLAGVGQYF. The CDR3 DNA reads TGTGCCAGCAGAGCAGGACTAGCGGGGGTGGGCCAGTACTTC.

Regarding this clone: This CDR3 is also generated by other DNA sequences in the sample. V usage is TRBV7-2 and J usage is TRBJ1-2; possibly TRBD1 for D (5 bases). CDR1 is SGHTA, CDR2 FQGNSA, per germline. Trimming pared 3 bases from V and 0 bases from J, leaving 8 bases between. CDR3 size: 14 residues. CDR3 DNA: TGTGCCAGCAGCTTGGGACTGACTAACTATGGCTACACCTTC. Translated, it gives CASSLGLTNYGYTF.

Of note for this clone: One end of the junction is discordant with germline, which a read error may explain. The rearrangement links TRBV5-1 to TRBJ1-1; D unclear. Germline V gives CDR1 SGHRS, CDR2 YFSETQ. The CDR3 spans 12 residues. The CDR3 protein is CATSSFGTEAFF. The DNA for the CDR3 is TGCGCCACCAGCTCTTTCGGCACTGAAGCTTTCTTT.

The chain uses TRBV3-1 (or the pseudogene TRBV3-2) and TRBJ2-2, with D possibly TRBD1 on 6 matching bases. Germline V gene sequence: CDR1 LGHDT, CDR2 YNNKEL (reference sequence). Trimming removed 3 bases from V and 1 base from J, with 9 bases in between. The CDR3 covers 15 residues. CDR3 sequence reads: CASSHTGQNTGELFF. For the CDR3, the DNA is TGTGCCAGCAGCCATACGGGACAGAACACCGGGGAGCTGTTTTTT.

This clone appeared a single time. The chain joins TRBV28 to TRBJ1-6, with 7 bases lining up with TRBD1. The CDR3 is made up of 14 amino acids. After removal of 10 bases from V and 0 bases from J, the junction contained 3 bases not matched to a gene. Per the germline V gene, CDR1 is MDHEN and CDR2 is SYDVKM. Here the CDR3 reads CATQGGSYNSPLHF. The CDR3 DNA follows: TGTGCCACCCAGGGGGGCTCCTATAATTCACCCCTCCACTTT.

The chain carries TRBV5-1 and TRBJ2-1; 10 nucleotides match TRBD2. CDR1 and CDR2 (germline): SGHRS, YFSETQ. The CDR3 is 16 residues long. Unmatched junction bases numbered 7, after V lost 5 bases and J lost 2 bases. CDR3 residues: CASRKRGGPTYNEQFF. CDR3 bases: TGCGCCAGCAGAAAGCGGGGGGGCCCCACCTACAATGAGCAGTTCTTC.

The CDR3 is CATSRDGRNTEAFF. DNA of the CDR3: TGTGCCACCAGCAGAGATGGTAGGAACACTGAAGCTTTCTTT. The chain recombines TRBV15 with TRBJ1-1; unclear D gene. Germline V gene sequence: CDR1 LNHNV, CDR2 YYDKDF (reference sequence). The germline V and J ends were trimmed by 0 bases and 1 base, with 6 bases remaining between them. The CDR3 sequence is 14 residues long.

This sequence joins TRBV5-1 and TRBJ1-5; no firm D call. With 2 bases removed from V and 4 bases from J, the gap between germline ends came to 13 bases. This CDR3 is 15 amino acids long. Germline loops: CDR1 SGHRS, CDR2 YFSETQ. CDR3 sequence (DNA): TGCGCCAGCAGCTTTGGTACAGCAGGTAATCAGCCCCAGCATTTT. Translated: CASSFGTAGNQPQHF.

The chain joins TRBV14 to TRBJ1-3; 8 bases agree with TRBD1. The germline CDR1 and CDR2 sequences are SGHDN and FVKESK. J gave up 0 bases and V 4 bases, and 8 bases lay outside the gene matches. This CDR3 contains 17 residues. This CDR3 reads CASSLYRGVGSGNTIYF. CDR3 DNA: TGTGCCAGCAGCCTGTACAGGGGGGTCGGCTCTGGAAACACCATATATTTT.

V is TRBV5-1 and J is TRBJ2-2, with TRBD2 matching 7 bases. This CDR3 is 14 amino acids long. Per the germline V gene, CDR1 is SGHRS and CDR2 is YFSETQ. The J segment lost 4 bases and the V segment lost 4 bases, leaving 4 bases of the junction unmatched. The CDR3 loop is CASSPGGITGELFF. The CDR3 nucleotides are TGCGCCAGCAGCCCGGGGGGTATCACCGGGGAGCTGTTTTTT.

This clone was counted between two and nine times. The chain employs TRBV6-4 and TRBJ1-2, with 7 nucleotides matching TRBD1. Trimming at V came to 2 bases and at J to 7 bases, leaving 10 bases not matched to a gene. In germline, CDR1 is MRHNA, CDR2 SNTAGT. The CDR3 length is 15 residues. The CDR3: CASSDGNRGTSGYTF. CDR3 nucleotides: TGTGCCAGCAGTGACGGTAACAGGGGTACGTCTGGCTACACCTTC.